A single sample gave rise to the 22 T cell receptor beta chains below, sequenced in a study of blood T cell repertoires in COVID-19. TCRdb keeps only in-frame clones here, not all; method: immunoSEQ multiplex PCR. The sample shows about 130,000 clones, 79% of them seen only once. The sample taken for sequencing was peripheral blood. Receptor source: a woman aged 70 to 79 with COVID-19, enrolled during active disease.

V gene TRBV2 combines with J gene TRBJ2-2; tentative D call: TRBD2 (5 bases). The CDR3 spans 12 residues. Germline assignment: CDR1 SNHLY and CDR2 FYNNEI. Trimming stripped 3 bases from V and 7 bases from J, with 6 bases between. CDR3: CASSERVGELFF. The DNA of the CDR3 is TGTGCCAGCAGTGAGCGGGTCGGGGAGCTGTTTTTT.

This clone was counted a single time. This chain connects TRBV7-3 to TRBJ1-1; no definite D call. Trimming removed 5 bases from V and 5 bases from J, with 12 bases in between. The length of the CDR3 is 13 residues. In germline, CDR1 is SGHTA, CDR2 FQGTGA. CDR3 loop: CASSIPAGTEAFF. For the CDR3, the DNA is TGTGCCAGCAGCATCCCTGCGGGGACTGAAGCTTTCTTT.

This clone was seen only a few times. The chain uses TRBV15 and TRBJ1-3; D call uncertain. Germline lookup yields CDR1 LNHNV and CDR2 YYDKDF (reference sequence). The CDR3 length is 14 residues. Trimming took 3 bases from V and 2 from J, leaving 8 bases between them. The CDR3 loop reads CATSSSYTGNTIYF. The CDR3 nucleotides are TGTGCCACCAGCAGTAGCTATACTGGAAACACCATATATTTT.

The V and J genes are TRBV28 and TRBJ1-2; perhaps TRBD1 as D (5 bases). The CDR3 has 12 residues. Germline V gene lookup returns CDR1 MDHEN and CDR2 SYDVKM. The V gene lost 8 bases and the J gene lost 8 bases, with 15 bases spanning the gap. The CDR3 sequence: CASGAKVIGYTF. The CDR3 DNA follows: TGTGCCAGCGGGGCAAAGGTGATCGGCTACACCTTC.

The rearrangement joins TRBV4-1 to TRBJ2-7; D is ambiguous. V lost 4 bases, J lost 3 bases, and 10 bases lay in between. The CDR3 loop spans 13 amino acids. Germline CDR1 reads MGHRA; CDR2 reads YSYEKL. The CDR3 DNA reads as TGCGCCAGCAGCCGTAATACAGACTACGAGCAGTACTTC. Amino acid sequence: CASSRNTDYEQYF.

The chain carries TRBV6-5 and TRBJ2-5; D may be TRBD1 (8 bases). Trimming stripped 5 bases from V and 5 bases from J, with 15 bases between. This CDR3 region has 14 residues. Germline lookup yields CDR1 MNHEY and CDR2 SVGAGI. The CDR3 sequence: CASSINRGGETQYF. CDR3 coding DNA: TGTGCCAGCAGTATAAACAGGGGGGGGGAGACCCAGTACTTC.

CDR3 protein: CASSIGGKANYGYTF. The CDR3 nucleotides are TGTGCCAGTAGTATTGGGGGGAAGGCTAACTATGGCTACACCTTC. The chain is built from TRBV19 and TRBJ1-2; D may be TRBD1 (5 bases). Trimming cost V 3 bases and J 0 bases, with 11 bases left between them. Germline CDR1 is LNHDA and CDR2 is SQIVND (reference sequence). This CDR3 is 15 amino acids long.

With respect to this clone: The germline gene is not matched at one end of the junction; a read error may be the cause. The chain carries TRBV28 and TRBJ2-2; 15 positions agree with TRBD2. The CDR3 runs to 18 residues. In germline, CDR1 is MDHEN, CDR2 SYDVKM. This CDR3 is CAGSLPGLAGGNTGELFF. Here the CDR3 DNA reads TGTGCCGGCAGTCTGCCGGGACTAGCGGGGGGTAACACCGGGGAGCTGTTTTTT.

This chain joins TRBV28 and TRBJ2-7, with 9 bases fitting TRBD1. V lost 7 bases and J lost 1; bases outside the gene matches: 8. This CDR3 spans 15 amino acids. Germline assignment: CDR1 MDHEN and CDR2 SYDVKM. In DNA, the CDR3 is TGTGCCAGCACCCCCCGGGACAGGGTTTCCTACGAGCAGTACTTC. This translates into CASTPRDRVSYEQYF.

The gene calls are TRBV6-1 and TRBJ1-2; D is uncertain. Germline lookup yields CDR1 MNHNS and CDR2 SASEGT. CDR3 length: 14 residues. The V gene lost 1 base and the J gene lost 0 bases, with 6 bases spanning the gap. In nucleotides, the CDR3 is TGTGCCAGCAGTGAAGACGGTACTAACTATGGCTACACCTTC. Its protein is CASSEDGTNYGYTF.

This clone was recorded once. The J gene is TRBJ1-6, the V gene TRBV19; unclear D gene. The V gene lost 5 bases and the J gene lost 6 bases, with 11 bases spanning the gap. The CDR3 has 14 amino acids. Germline CDR1 reads LNHDA; CDR2 reads SQIVND (reference sequence). The CDR3 region has the DNA TGTGCCAGTAGTCCCCTTGGCTTTAATTCACCCCTCCACTTT. Its protein product is CASSPLGFNSPLHF. Full variable domain (outside the CDR3, taken from reference TRBV19 and TRBJ1-6): DGGITQSPKYLFRKEGQNVTLSCEQNLNHDAMYWYRQDPGQGLRLIYYSQIVNDFQKGDIAEGYSVSREKKESFPLTVTSAQKNPTAFYLCASSPLGFNSPLHFGNGTRLTVT.

V gene TRBV6-5 combines with J gene TRBJ1-1; 9 nucleotides align to TRBD1. Germline V gene data show CDR1 as MNHEY and CDR2 as SVGAGI. V gave up 3 bases and J gave up 11 bases; unmatched junction bases: 13. This CDR3 spans 15 amino acids. The CDR3 coding sequence is TGTGCCAGCAGTTATTCAGTCCCGGGACAGGGTCTGGCTTTCTTT. Its protein product is CASSYSVPGQGLAFF.

The chain couples TRBV6-2 or TRBV6-3 to TRBJ1-5; the match to TRBD1 covers 7 bases. Germline V CDR1 and CDR2: MNHEY, SVGEGT. Unmatched junction bases numbered 8, after V lost 5 bases and J lost 7 bases. The CDR3 extends over 14 amino acids. For the CDR3, the DNA is TGTGCCAGCAGTCAGACAGGGAAGGGGCAGCCCCAGCATTTT. It yields the protein CASSQTGKGQPQHF.

The rearrangement uses TRBV3-1 (or the pseudogene TRBV3-2) and TRBJ2-1, with D tentatively TRBD2 (5 bases). Deletions cut 0 bases from V and 3 bases from J, with 12 bases between. Germline values: CDR1 LGHDT, CDR2 YNNKEL (reference sequence). The CDR3 sequence is 16 residues long. CDR3 in amino acids: CASSQDLASSYNEQFF. The CDR3 DNA follows: TGTGCCAGCAGCCAAGATCTTGCTAGCAGCTACAATGAGCAGTTCTTC.

The chain has TRBV4-1 and TRBJ1-1, with D perhaps matching TRBD1 (6 bases). Deletions cut 0 bases from V and 8 bases from J, with 13 bases between. Looked up from germline, CDR1 is MGHRA and CDR2 is YSYEKL. This CDR3 is 14 amino acids long. CDR3 in amino acids: CASSQEGWGQEAFF. The CDR3 DNA reads TGCGCCAGCAGCCAAGAAGGGTGGGGACAAGAAGCTTTCTTT.

This clone showed up just a few times. The rearrangement joins TRBV4-1 to TRBJ1-1; 7 bases match TRBD1. This CDR3 contains 16 residues. In germline, CDR1 is MGHRA, CDR2 YSYEKL. Germline trimming cut 0 bases from V and 0 bases from J; bases unmatched to any gene: 4. In nucleotides, the CDR3 is TGCGCCAGCAGCCAAGAAGGGGGCGAGATGAACACTGAAGCTTTCTTT. Residues: CASSQEGGEMNTEAFF.

V and J are TRBV10-3 and TRBJ2-1; D may be TRBD2 (7 bases). Between the trimmed V and J ends, which lost 4 bases and 0 bases, there was a span of 16 bases. This CDR3 region has 17 residues. From germline, CDR1 is ENHRY and CDR2 SYGVKD. The CDR3 loop reads CAISGQGRGVSYNEQFF. The CDR3 DNA follows: TGTGCCATCAGTGGGCAGGGGAGGGGGGTCTCCTACAATGAGCAGTTCTTC.

The V gene is TRBV3-1 (or the pseudogene TRBV3-2), the J gene TRBJ2-5, with D perhaps matching TRBD1 (7 bases). Trimming shortened V by 4 bases and J by 5 bases, and 17 bases separated the two germline ends. CDR1 is LGHDT, CDR2 YNNKEL, per germline (reference sequence). This CDR3 comprises 15 residues. DNA for the CDR3: TGTGCCAGCAGCCTAGGGGGGACAGCTAAGGAGACCCAGTACTTC. Encoded protein: CASSLGGTAKETQYF.

This clone was detected once. The V call is TRBV18, the J call TRBJ2-1, with TRBD2 matching over 12 bases. The CDR3 has 15 residues. Unmatched junction bases numbered 4, after V lost 0 bases and J lost 10 bases. Looked up from germline, CDR1 is KGHSH and CDR2 is LQKENI. The CDR3 loop reads CASSPPVLAGGEQFF. The CDR3 bases are TGTGCCAGCTCACCACCGGTGCTAGCGGGGGGGGAGCAGTTCTTC.

On this clone: With a much larger clone just one base away, this may be a read error. The genes are TRBV7-8 and TRBJ1-2, with D perhaps TRBD1 (6 bases). The V end was cut by 1 base, the J end by 4 bases, with 7 bases between. The germline V gene has CDR1 SGHVS and CDR2 FQNEAQ. The CDR3 spans 13 residues. The CDR3 nucleotides are TGTGCCAGCAGCTTAGGGACAGTCTATGGCTACACCTTC. The encoded protein is CASSLGTVYGYTF.

This clone appeared once. J is TRBJ2-3 and V is TRBV15; TRBD2 agrees at 8 bases. The ends lost 3 bases at V and 0 bases at J; junction bases unmatched: 2. The CDR3 totals 15 residues. In germline, CDR1 is LNHNV, CDR2 YYDKDF (reference sequence). CDR3 sequence reads: CATSRGGGSTDTQYF. CDR3 nucleotides: TGTGCCACCAGCAGGGGCGGGGGGAGCACAGATACGCAGTATTTT.

This chain uses TRBV4-1 with TRBJ1-6, with a weak D call TRBD1 (6 bases). The V gene lost 0 bases and the J gene lost 7 bases, with 13 bases spanning the gap. The CDR3 is made up of 16 amino acids. The germline gives CDR1 MGHRA, CDR2 YSYEKL. In DNA, the CDR3 is TGCGCCAGCAGCCAAGAATTAGGGCAGGGGAATTCACCCCTCCACTTT. This encodes CASSQELGQGNSPLHF.